The 10 T cell receptor beta chains below were found in one sample sequenced in a study of blood T cells in healthy people across ages. Alongside a J-beta primer mix, a sample-barcoded 5' primer served in a second PCR lasting about 6 to 12 cycles. TCRdb reprocessed the 5' RACE reads via MiXCR and lists one record per CDR3 protein. Of 700,000 to 950,000 distinct CDR3 sequences in the sample, 55% to 75% were seen once. Sequenced: blood. The origin of the receptors is a man aged 25 to 40 in good health.

The V gene is TRBV5-1, the J gene TRBJ2-5; D possibly corresponds to TRBD2 (5 bases). The CDR3 spans 16 residues. The germline V and J ends were trimmed by 3 bases and 1 base, with 16 bases remaining between them. Germline V gene lookup returns CDR1 SGHRS and CDR2 YFSETQ. In DNA, the CDR3 is TGCGCCAGCAGCTCGCCCGGGGTAGCCGGCCAAGAGACCCAGTACTTC. Its protein is CASSSPGVAGQETQYF.

The V call is TRBV20-1, the J call TRBJ2-4; the D gene could be TRBD1 or TRBD2 (5 bases each). The J call may be wrong; the DNA end is better matched by TRBJ2-7. CDR1 and CDR2 from the germline V gene are DFQATT and SNEGSKA (reference sequence). This CDR3 is 12 amino acids long. CDR3 nucleotides: TGCAGTGCTAGCCGGGACCCCTACGAGCAGTACTTC. It codes for CSASRDPYEQYF.

This chain links TRBV20-1 with TRBJ2-4; the D gene is possibly TRBD1 (5 bases). There are 14 residues in the CDR3. Germline lookup yields CDR1 DFQATT and CDR2 SNEGSKA (reference sequence). Trimming shortened V by 6 bases and J by 13 bases, and 25 bases separated the two germline ends. In nucleotides, the CDR3 is TGCAGTGCAACCAGACAGATGGGTTTGAATGAGCAGTACTTC. Its translation: CSATRQMGLNEQYF.

Notes on this clonotype: The conserved phenylalanine or tryptophan normally closing the CDR3 is absent here, so this likely arose from a read error. The chain couples TRBV7-9 to TRBJ2-1; the D gene could be TRBD1 or TRBD2 (6 bases each). There are 15 residues in the CDR3. Trimming took 1 base from V and 7 from J, leaving 14 bases between them. In germline, CDR1 is SEHNR, CDR2 FQNEAQ (reference sequence). CDR3 coding DNA: TGTGCCAGCAGCTTAGAGGGGGGAGGACAAAATGAGCAGTTCTCC. Encoded protein: CASSLEGGGQNEQFS.

The table lists this clonotype with a few counts. V and J are TRBV21-1 and TRBJ2-5; whether TRBD2, the table's D call, matches the DNA was not checked. TRBV21-1 is a pseudogene. The CDR3 has 18 residues. For the CDR3, the DNA is TGTGCCAGCAGCAAGCTCAGACTAGCGGGGGTCTCCCAAGAGACCCAGTACTTC. Encoded protein: CASSKLRLAGVSQETQYF.

This sequence joins TRBV6-1 and TRBJ2-3; 9 bases agree with TRBD1. The CDR3 contains 14 residues. Germline V gene sequence: CDR1 MNHNS, CDR2 SASEGT. J lost 3 bases, V lost 10 bases, and 8 bases had no gene match. The CDR3 loop is CAIRDRERTDTQYF. The CDR3 DNA follows: TGTGCCATTCGGGACAGGGAACGGACAGATACGCAGTATTTT.

This clonotype appeared many times. The V and J genes are TRBV7-2 and TRBJ2-7; D may be TRBD1 or TRBD2 (5 bases each). This CDR3 is built from 15 residues. V lost 2 bases and J lost 0, with 11 bases in between. The germline CDR1 and CDR2 sequences are SGHTA and FQGNSA. This CDR3 is CASSLLWGSSYEQYF. The CDR3 DNA reads as TGTGCCAGCAGCTTACTTTGGGGGTCCTCCTACGAGCAGTACTTC. Together with reference TRBV7-2 and TRBJ2-7, the CDR3 gives the full variable domain: GAGVSQSPSNKVTEKGKDVELRCDPISGHTALYWYRQSLGQGLEFLIYFQGNSAPDKSGLPSDRFSAERTGGSVSTLTIQRTQQEDSAVYLCASSLLWGSSYEQYFGPGTRLTVT.

The rearrangement links TRBV7-2 to TRBJ2-7; the D is unclear. In germline, CDR1 is SGHTA, CDR2 FQGNSA. Trimming removed 3 bases at V and 0 bases at J, with 15 bases between. CDR3 length: 16 residues. The CDR3, as DNA: TGTGCCAGCAGCTTGATGCCGACGTTGGCCTCCTACGAGCAGTACTTC. Encoded protein: CASSLMPTLASYEQYF.

J is TRBJ2-7 and V is TRBV7-8, with 12 bases that match TRBD2. The V gene's germline CDR1 is SGHVS and CDR2 FQNEAQ. Trimming took 8 bases from V and 7 from J; bases not matched to a gene: 9. This CDR3 has 14 amino acids. Written as DNA, the CDR3 is TGTGCCAGCGCTTGGACTAGCGGGGTTGGTGAGCAGTACTTC. This gives the protein CASAWTSGVGEQYF. Supplemented by reference TRBV7-8 and TRBJ2-7, the full variable domain reads GAGVSQSPRYKVAKRGQDVALRCDPISGHVSLFWYQQALGQGPEFLTYFQNEAQLDKSGLPSDRFFAERPEGSVSTLKIQRTQQEDSAVYLCASAWTSGVGEQYFGPGTRLTVT.

The V and J genes are TRBV12-3 or TRBV12-4 and TRBJ2-1, with TRBD1 as a possible D gene (6 bases). V was shortened by 8 bases and J by 12 bases, with 20 bases between the two germline ends. This CDR3 spans 13 amino acids. The CDR3 loop is CASDNQGSGWQFF. The CDR3 DNA follows: TGTGCCAGCGATAACCAGGGGTCAGGTTGGCAGTTCTTC.